This entry lists 21 T cell receptor beta chains sequenced from one sample in a study of blood T cell repertoires in COVID-19. Repertoires were generated with immunoSEQ multiplex PCR, while TCRdb's copy carries only in-frame clones and drops some. The sample records 200,000 to 300,000 clones, 84% being singletons. Sample: peripheral blood. Receptor source: a man between 60 and 75 years old with acute or convalescent COVID-19.

The gene calls are TRBV9 and TRBJ2-5; 9 nucleotides match TRBD2. Germline V lookup: CDR1 SGDLS, CDR2 YYNGEE. Trimming cost V 0 bases and J 5 bases; bases outside gene matches: 11. The length of the CDR3 is 17 residues. The CDR3 spells CASSVGASGDPRETQYF. CDR3 nucleotides: TGTGCCAGCAGCGTAGGGGCTAGCGGGGATCCCAGGGAGACCCAGTACTTC.

This clone was counted a single time. The rearrangement joins TRBV30 to TRBJ1-2, with D unresolved. Germline V gene lookup returns CDR1 GTSNPN and CDR2 SVGIG (reference sequence). This CDR3 has 16 amino acids. Trimming removed 5 bases at V and 0 bases at J, with 19 bases between. CDR3 DNA sequence: TGTGCCTGGGCCCCCTCCCAGGCACCGCCTAACTATGGCTACACCTTC. Protein sequence: CAWAPSQAPPNYGYTF.

This chain links TRBV28 with TRBJ2-3, with 11 bases lining up with TRBD2. The V gene end was trimmed by 5 bases and the J gene end by 5 bases; junction bases not matched to a gene: 18. Germline values: CDR1 MDHEN, CDR2 SYDVKM. The CDR3 has 19 amino acids. The CDR3: CASSIPRGSGGAGGDTQYF. The CDR3, as DNA: TGTGCCAGCAGTATCCCCCGGGGTAGCGGGGGGGCCGGGGGAGATACGCAGTATTTT.

The chain joins TRBV6-5 to TRBJ1-1; D is undetermined. Germline V gene sequence: CDR1 MNHEY, CDR2 SVGAGI. CDR3 length: 15 residues. The V and J ends lost 6 bases and 1 base respectively, with 15 bases between them. Here the CDR3 reads CASSPRRIQNTEAFF. Written as DNA, the CDR3 is TGTGCCAGCAGCCCAAGGAGAATTCAGAACACTGAAGCTTTCTTT.

V is TRBV19 and J is TRBJ2-2; a possible D gene is TRBD2 (6 bases). Per the germline V gene, CDR1 is LNHDA and CDR2 is SQIVND (reference sequence). The CDR3 contains 17 residues. The V and J ends lost 8 bases and 1 base respectively, with 20 bases between them. DNA of the CDR3: TGTGCCAGTGGGCATGGGGGAGGCCGTATGAACACCGGGGAGCTGTTTTTT. It is translated as CASGHGGGRMNTGELFF.

This clone was found a few times. The chain links TRBV5-1 to TRBJ1-1; a weak D match, TRBD1 (5 bases). Germline CDR1 is SGHRS and CDR2 is YFSETQ. This CDR3 is built from 14 residues. V lost 1 base, J lost 4 bases, and 11 bases lay in between. The CDR3, as DNA: TGCGCCAGCAGCTTGCCGGCCGGGGGCACTGAAGCTTTCTTT. The encoded protein is CASSLPAGGTEAFF.

A single count supports this clone. Different DNA sequences within this sample yield the same CDR3. The chain combines TRBV7-9 with TRBJ1-2, with a weak D call TRBD1 (5 bases). V gave up 3 bases and J gave up 1 base, with 9 bases separating them. Germline V lookup: CDR1 SEHNR, CDR2 FQNEAQ (reference sequence). CDR3 length: 14 residues. In DNA, the CDR3 is TGTGCCAGCAGCTTGGGCCAGGGTAACTATGGCTACACCTTC. Translating gives CASSLGQGNYGYTF.

V and J are TRBV7-3 and TRBJ2-3; 10 nucleotides match TRBD2. Trimming took 3 bases from V and 1 from J; bases not matched to a gene: 7. Germline V gene data show CDR1 as SGHTA and CDR2 as FQGTGA. The CDR3 runs 17 residues. CDR3 DNA sequence: TGTGCCAGCAGCTTTAGTAGCGGGAGGTTACGCACAGATACGCAGTATTTT. This translates into CASSFSSGRLRTDTQYF.

This chain joins TRBV19 and TRBJ2-7; possible D gene TRBD2, 5 bases. Germline CDR1 is LNHDA and CDR2 is SQIVND (reference sequence). V lost 0 bases, J lost 11 bases, and 17 bases lay in between. This CDR3 contains 14 residues. The CDR3 coding sequence is TGTGCCAGTAGTATAGAAAGGGAGACTACCTTAAAGTACTTC. Translated: CASSIERETTLKYF.

The chain couples TRBV28 to TRBJ2-3, with 15 bases aligning to TRBD2. Germline-derived CDR1 and CDR2 are MDHEN and SYDVKM. The CDR3 is 18 residues long. J gave up 0 bases and V 3 bases, and 4 bases lay outside the gene matches. The CDR3 here is CASSFLGTSGRSTDTQYF. The CDR3 nucleotides are TGTGCCAGCAGTTTCCTAGGGACTAGCGGGAGGAGCACAGATACGCAGTATTTT.

The rearrangement links TRBV7-9 to TRBJ2-1; D is possibly TRBD1 (5 bases). V dropped 2 bases and J dropped 13 bases, with 9 bases sitting between them. The CDR3 runs 11 residues. Germline CDR1 SEHNR, CDR2 FQNEAQ (reference sequence). The CDR3 nucleotides are TGTGCCAGCAGCTTACGACAGTATCAGTTCTTC. Its protein is CASSLRQYQFF.

J is TRBJ1-1 and V is TRBV10-1; 10 bases agree with TRBD1. Germline CDR1 reads WNHNN; CDR2 reads SYGVQD (reference sequence). The V segment lost 4 bases and the J segment 1 base; nucleotides outside the gene matches: 9. The CDR3 spans 17 residues. The CDR3 sequence: CASSAWGQGTSNTEAFF. The CDR3 DNA reads as TGCGCCAGCAGTGCCTGGGGACAGGGGACCTCGAACACTGAAGCTTTCTTT.

This clone has more than one count but fewer than ten. This chain uses TRBV28 with TRBJ1-3; D is undetermined. Germline loops: CDR1 MDHEN, CDR2 SYDVKM. V lost 7 bases, J lost 4 bases, and 14 bases lay in between. CDR3 length: 14 residues. The CDR3 DNA follows: TGTGCCAGCATACTAAGCAGTGGGGGAAACACCATATATTTT. Protein product: CASILSSGGNTIYF.

Here the CDR3 DNA reads TGTGCCAGCAGCTTGCGCCCTGGCGGGGGGGCATGGGATACGCAGTATTTT. The encoded protein is CASSLRPGGGAWDTQYF. J is TRBJ2-3 and V is TRBV3-1 (or the pseudogene TRBV3-2), with 9 bases that match TRBD2. Germline values: CDR1 LGHDT, CDR2 YNNKEL (reference sequence). The CDR3 is 17 amino acids. V lost 5 bases to trimming and J lost 6 bases; unmatched junction nucleotides: 15.

The chain is built from TRBV18 and TRBJ2-1, with TRBD1 matching 7 bases. This CDR3 contains 14 residues. Losses at the gene ends were 5 bases for V and 9 bases for J; bases not matched to a gene: 10. Germline values: CDR1 KGHSH, CDR2 LQKENI. CDR3 sequence: CASSRRQGDTEQFF. Here the CDR3 DNA reads TGTGCCAGCTCAAGAAGACAGGGTGACACTGAGCAGTTCTTC. The full variable domain, with the rest looked up from reference TRBV18 and TRBJ2-1, is NAGVMQNPRHLVRRRGQEARLRCSPMKGHSHVYWYRQLPEEGLKFMVYLQKENIIDESGMPKERFSAEFPKEGPSILRIQQVVRGDSAAYFCASSRRQGDTEQFFGPGTRLTVL.

The chain joins TRBV3-1 (or the pseudogene TRBV3-2) to TRBJ2-5; 11 bases align to TRBD1. The CDR3 extends over 16 amino acids. In germline, CDR1 is LGHDT, CDR2 YNNKEL (reference sequence). J lost 5 bases, V lost 3 bases, and 8 bases had no gene match. The chain's CDR3 is CASSHSQDRGRETQYF. DNA of the CDR3: TGTGCCAGCAGCCACTCCCAGGACAGGGGGCGGGAGACCCAGTACTTC.

The chain has TRBV5-1 and TRBJ2-6; a possible D gene is TRBD1 (6 bases). This CDR3 contains 16 residues. V lost 3 bases and J lost 4, with 14 bases in between. CDR1 and CDR2 from the germline V gene are SGHRS and YFSETQ. Written as DNA, the CDR3 is TGCGCCAGCAGCTCTCCCCAGGGGACAGGGGCCAACGTCCTGACTTTC. As protein: CASSSPQGTGANVLTF.

The gene calls are TRBV24-1 and TRBJ2-5; a weak D match, TRBD2 (6 bases). Germline-derived CDR1 and CDR2 are KGHDR and SFDVKD. V lost 4 bases and J 3 bases, leaving 32 bases between the germline ends. This CDR3 contains 21 residues. CDR3 region: CATSDFGLSTMYHMEEETQYF. CDR3 in DNA: TGTGCCACCAGTGACTTTGGACTAAGCACCATGTACCACATGGAGGAAGAGACCCAGTACTTC.

This chain uses TRBV20-1 with TRBJ2-5; 7 bases are a match to TRBD2. After removal of 3 bases from V and 3 bases from J, the junction contained 13 bases not matched to a gene. From germline, CDR1 is DFQATT and CDR2 SNEGSKA (reference sequence). The CDR3 contains 16 residues. CDR3 in DNA: TGCAGTGCTAGTCCCCCGAGGGTAGCGGGCGAAGAGACCCAGTACTTC. Amino acids: CSASPPRVAGEETQYF.

This chain joins TRBV5-1 and TRBJ2-5, with TRBD2 matching over 9 bases. The CDR3 length is 16 residues. Trimming removed 3 bases from V and 5 bases from J; junction bases left unmatched: 11. Germline V lookup: CDR1 SGHRS, CDR2 YFSETQ. As DNA, the CDR3 is TGCGCCAGCAGCTCTCGGGCTAGCGGGAAAGGGGAGACCCAGTACTTC. Its translation: CASSSRASGKGETQYF.

Only one count was recorded for this clone. The chain combines TRBV27 with TRBJ1-6; D remains ambiguous. V shed 5 bases and J shed 9 bases, with 17 bases lying between them. CDR3 length: 15 amino acids. Germline-derived CDR1 and CDR2 are MNHEY and SMNVEV (reference sequence). CDR3 in amino acids: CASSRAGTGGSPLHF. DNA of the CDR3: TGTGCCAGCAGTCGGGCAGGCACCGGAGGTTCACCCCTCCACTTT.